The entry below describes one TCR beta chain. The source of the sample is a study of blood T cell repertoires in COVID-19. Unmatched junction bases numbered 7, after V lost 4 bases and J lost 3 bases. This CDR3 is built from 17 residues. From germline, CDR1 is SGDLS and CDR2 YYNGEE. Produced via immunoSEQ multiplex PCR; TCRdb's table is partial and in-frame only. This sample has around 230,000 clones, with around 80% found just once. The TCR sequence derives from a man in his forties or fifties who had recovered from COVID-19. The sample consisted of peripheral blood. The gene calls are TRBV9 and TRBJ2-2; 12 bases line up with TRBD1. The CDR3 region has the DNA TGTGCCAGCAGCCCCAGGGACAGGGGGCGCGACACCGGGGAGCTGTTTTTT. Translated: CASSPRDRGRDTGELFF.